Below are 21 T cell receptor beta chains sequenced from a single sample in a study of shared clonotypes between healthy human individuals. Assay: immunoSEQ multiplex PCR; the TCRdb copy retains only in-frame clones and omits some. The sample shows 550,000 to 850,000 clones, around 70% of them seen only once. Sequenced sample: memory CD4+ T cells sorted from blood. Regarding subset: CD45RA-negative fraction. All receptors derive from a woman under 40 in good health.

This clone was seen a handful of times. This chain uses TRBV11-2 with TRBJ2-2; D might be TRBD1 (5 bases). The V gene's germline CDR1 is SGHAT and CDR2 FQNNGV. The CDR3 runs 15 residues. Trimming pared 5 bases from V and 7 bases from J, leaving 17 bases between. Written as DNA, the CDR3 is TGTGCCAGCAGCCCCACCTCGACAGTTATCGGGGAGCTGTTTTTT. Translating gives CASSPTSTVIGELFF. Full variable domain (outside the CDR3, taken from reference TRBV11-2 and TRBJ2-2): EAGVAQSPRYKIIEKRQSVAFWCNPISGHATLYWYQQILGQGPKLLIQFQNNGVVDDSQLPKDRFSAERLKGVDSTLKIQPAKLEDSAVYLCASSPTSTVIGELFFGEGSRLTVL.

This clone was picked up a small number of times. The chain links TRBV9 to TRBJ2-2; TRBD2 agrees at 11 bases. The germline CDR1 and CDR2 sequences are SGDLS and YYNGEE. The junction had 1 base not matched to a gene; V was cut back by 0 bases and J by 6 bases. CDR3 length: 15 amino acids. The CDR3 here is CASSVVSGRAGELFF. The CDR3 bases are TGTGCCAGCAGCGTAGTTAGCGGGAGGGCCGGGGAGCTGTTTTTT.

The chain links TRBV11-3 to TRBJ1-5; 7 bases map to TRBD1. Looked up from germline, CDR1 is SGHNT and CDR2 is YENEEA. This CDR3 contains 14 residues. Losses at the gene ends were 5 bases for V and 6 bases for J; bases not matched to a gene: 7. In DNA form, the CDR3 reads TGTGCCAGCAGCACGACAGGGTCGGGTCAGCCCCAGCATTTT. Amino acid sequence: CASSTTGSGQPQHF.

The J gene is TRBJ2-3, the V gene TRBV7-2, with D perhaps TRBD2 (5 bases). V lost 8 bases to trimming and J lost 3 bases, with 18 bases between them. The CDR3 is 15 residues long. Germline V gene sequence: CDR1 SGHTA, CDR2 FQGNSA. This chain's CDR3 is CASSAGYLRTDTQYF. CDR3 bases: TGTGCCAGCTCTGCGGGCTATCTTAGGACAGATACGCAGTATTTT.

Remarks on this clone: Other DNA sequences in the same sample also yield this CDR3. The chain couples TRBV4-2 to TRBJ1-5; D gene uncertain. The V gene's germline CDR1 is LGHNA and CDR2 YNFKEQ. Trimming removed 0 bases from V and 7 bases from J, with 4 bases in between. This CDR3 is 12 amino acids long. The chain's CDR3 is CASSQEGQPQHF. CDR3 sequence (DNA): TGTGCCAGCAGCCAAGAGGGCCAGCCCCAGCATTTT.

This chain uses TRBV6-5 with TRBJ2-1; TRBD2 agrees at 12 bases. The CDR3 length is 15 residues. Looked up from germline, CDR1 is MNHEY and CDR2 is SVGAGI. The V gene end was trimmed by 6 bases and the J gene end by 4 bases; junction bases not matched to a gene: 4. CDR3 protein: CASSKTSGSYNEQFF. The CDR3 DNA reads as TGTGCCAGCAGCAAGACTAGCGGGAGTTACAATGAGCAGTTCTTC.

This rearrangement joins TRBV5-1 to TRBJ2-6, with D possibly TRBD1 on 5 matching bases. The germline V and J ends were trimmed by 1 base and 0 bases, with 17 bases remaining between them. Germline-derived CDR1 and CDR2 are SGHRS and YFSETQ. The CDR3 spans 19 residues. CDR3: CASSLRFRGESSGANVLTF. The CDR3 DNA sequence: TGCGCCAGCAGCTTGCGGTTTAGGGGCGAAAGCTCTGGGGCCAACGTCCTGACTTTC. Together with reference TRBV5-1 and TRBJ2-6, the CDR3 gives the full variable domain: KAGVTQTPRYLIKTRGQQVTLSCSPISGHRSVSWYQQTPGQGLQFLFEYFSETQRNKGNFPGRFSGRQFSNSRSEMNVSTLELGDSALYLCASSLRFRGESSGANVLTFGAGSRLTVL.

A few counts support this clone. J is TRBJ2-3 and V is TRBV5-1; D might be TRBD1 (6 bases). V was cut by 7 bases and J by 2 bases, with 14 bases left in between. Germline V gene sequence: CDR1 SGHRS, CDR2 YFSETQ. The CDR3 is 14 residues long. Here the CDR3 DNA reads TGCGCCAGCCAAATCGGACAGACCACAGATACGCAGTATTTT. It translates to CASQIGQTTDTQYF.

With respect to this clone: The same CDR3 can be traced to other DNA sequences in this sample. The CDR3 region has the DNA TGCGCCAGCAGCTTGGATGGGCTGAACACTGAAGCTTTCTTT. Translation: CASSLDGLNTEAFF. The V call is TRBV5-1, the J call TRBJ1-1; D not resolved. The V end lost 0 bases, the J end lost 0 bases, and 6 bases lay between the germline ends. This CDR3 has 14 amino acids. Germline CDR1 and CDR2: SGHRS and YFSETQ.

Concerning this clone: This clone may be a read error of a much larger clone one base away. The CDR3 DNA sequence: TGTGCCAGCAGCGACCGCTACGAGCAGTACTTC. As protein: CASSDRYEQYF. V and J are TRBV6-5 and TRBJ2-7; unclear D gene. CDR1 is MNHEY, CDR2 SVGAGI, per germline. V lost 6 bases and J 3 bases, leaving 6 bases between the germline ends. This CDR3 region has 11 residues.

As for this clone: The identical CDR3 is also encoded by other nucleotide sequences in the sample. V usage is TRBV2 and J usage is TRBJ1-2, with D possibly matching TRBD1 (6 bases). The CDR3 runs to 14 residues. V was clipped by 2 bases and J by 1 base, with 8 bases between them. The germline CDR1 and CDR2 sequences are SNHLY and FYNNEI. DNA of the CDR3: TGTGCCAGCAGTGAAAGGGGGAATAACTATGGCTACACCTTC. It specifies CASSERGNNYGYTF.

CDR3 residues: CASKRLAGPYEQYF. In nucleotides, the CDR3 is TGTGCCAGCAAACGCCTAGCGGGCCCCTACGAGCAGTACTTC. The chain has TRBV2 and TRBJ2-7; TRBD2 aligns across 8 bases. CDR1 SNHLY and CDR2 FYNNEI come from the germline V gene. V was pared by 7 bases and J by 2 bases, with 7 bases of the junction left unmatched. This CDR3 comprises 14 residues. The full variable domain, in which reference TRBV2 and TRBJ2-7 provide the parts outside the CDR3, is EPEVTQTPSHQVTQMGQEVILRCVPISNHLYFYWYRQILGQKVEFLVSFYNNEISEKSEIFDDQFSVERPDGSNFTLKIRSTKLEDSAMYFCASKRLAGPYEQYFGPGTRLTVT.

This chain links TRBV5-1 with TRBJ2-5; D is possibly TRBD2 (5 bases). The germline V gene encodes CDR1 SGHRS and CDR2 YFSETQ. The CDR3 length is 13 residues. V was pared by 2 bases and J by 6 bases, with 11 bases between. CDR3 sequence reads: CASSFEGLKTQYF. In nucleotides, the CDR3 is TGCGCCAGCAGCTTTGAGGGCCTTAAGACCCAGTACTTC.

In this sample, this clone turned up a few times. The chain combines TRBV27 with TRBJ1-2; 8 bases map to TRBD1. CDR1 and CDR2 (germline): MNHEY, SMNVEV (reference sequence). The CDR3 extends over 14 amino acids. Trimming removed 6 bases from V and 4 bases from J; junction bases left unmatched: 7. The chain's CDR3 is CASSETGASYGYTF. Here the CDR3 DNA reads TGTGCCAGCAGCGAGACAGGGGCTAGCTATGGCTACACCTTC.

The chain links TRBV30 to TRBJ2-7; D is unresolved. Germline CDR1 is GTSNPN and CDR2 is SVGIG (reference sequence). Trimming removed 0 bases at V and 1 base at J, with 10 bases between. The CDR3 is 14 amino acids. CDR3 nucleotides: TGTGCCTGGAGTGTAGGCGGCAAGTCCTACGAGCAGTACTTC. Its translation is CAWSVGGKSYEQYF.

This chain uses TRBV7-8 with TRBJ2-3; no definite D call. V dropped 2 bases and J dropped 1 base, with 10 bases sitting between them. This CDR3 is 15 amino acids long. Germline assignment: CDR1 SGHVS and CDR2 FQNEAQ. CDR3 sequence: CASSLTGSGTDTQYF. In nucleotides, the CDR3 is TGTGCCAGCAGCTTAACCGGATCGGGCACAGATACGCAGTATTTT.

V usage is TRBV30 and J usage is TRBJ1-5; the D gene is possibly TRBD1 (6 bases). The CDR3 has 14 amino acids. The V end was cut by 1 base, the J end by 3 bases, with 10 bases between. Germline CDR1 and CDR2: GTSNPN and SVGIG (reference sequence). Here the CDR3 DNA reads TGTGCCTGGAGTGGGGGGGCAATCAATCAGCCCCAGCATTTT. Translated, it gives CAWSGGAINQPQHF.

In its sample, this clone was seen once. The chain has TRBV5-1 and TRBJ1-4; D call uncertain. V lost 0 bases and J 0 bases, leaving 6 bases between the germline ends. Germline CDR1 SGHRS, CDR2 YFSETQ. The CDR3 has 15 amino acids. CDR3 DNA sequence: TGCGCCAGCAGCTTGGGTGCGTCAACTAATGAAAAACTGTTTTTT. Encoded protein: CASSLGASTNEKLFF.

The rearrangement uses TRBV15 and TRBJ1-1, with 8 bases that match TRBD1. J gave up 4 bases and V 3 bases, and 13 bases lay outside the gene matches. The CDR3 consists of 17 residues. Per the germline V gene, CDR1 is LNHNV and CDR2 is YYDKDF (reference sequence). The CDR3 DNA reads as TGTGCCACCAGCAGGACATTCGACCGAACAGGGGGCACTGAAGCTTTCTTT. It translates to CATSRTFDRTGGTEAFF.

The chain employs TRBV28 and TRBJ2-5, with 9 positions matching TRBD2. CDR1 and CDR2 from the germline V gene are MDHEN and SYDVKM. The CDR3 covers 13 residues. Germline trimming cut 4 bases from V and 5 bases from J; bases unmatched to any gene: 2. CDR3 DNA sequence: TGTGCCAGCAGTTGGGGACTAGCTGAGACCCAGTACTTC. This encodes CASSWGLAETQYF.

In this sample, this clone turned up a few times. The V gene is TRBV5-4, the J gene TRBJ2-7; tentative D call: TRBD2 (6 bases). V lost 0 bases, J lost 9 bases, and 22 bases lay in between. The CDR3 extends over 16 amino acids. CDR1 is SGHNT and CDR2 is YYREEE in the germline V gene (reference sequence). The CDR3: CASSLARGTFFRGQYF. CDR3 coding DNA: TGTGCCAGCAGCTTGGCCCGGGGGACTTTTTTTCGTGGGCAGTACTTC.